The rows below give T cell receptor beta chains drawn from one sample of a study of molecular identifiers for immune sequencing clone quantification. Via MiXCR, TCRdb re-called the PCR reads, giving one row per CDR3 protein. The sample holds some 580,000 distinct CDR3 sequences; roughly 27% are singletons and the top ten take 0.78%. Sequencing was carried out using naive CD8+ T cells from blood, with Jurkat cell RNA spiked in. The source of these receptors is a human donor in good health. Some libraries in this study had Jurkat cell RNA spiked in. CDR3s include the opening cysteine and the closing phenylalanine or tryptophan. D genes are given only for firm matches. Clone size is not always given. Where it is, it says once, few, many or a class for expanded clones.

d_gene,j_gene,abundance,v_gene,CDR3nt,CDR3aa
NA,TRBJ2-5,many,TRBV14,TGTGCCAGCAGCCAAGACCTGTACCAAGAGACCCAGTACTTC,CASSQDLYQETQYF
TRBD2,TRBJ2-1,few,TRBV11-2,TGTGCCAGCAGACAAGCAACTAGCGGTTACAATGAGCAGTTCTTC,CASRQATSGYNEQFF
TRBD2,TRBJ2-7,NA,TRBV2,TGTGCCAGCACCGGACTAGTGAAATACGAGCAGTACTTC,CASTGLVKYEQYF
NA,TRBJ2-7,few,TRBV6-2/TRBV6-3,TGTGCCAGCAGTCATACAAGTGGACAGCCAGCCTACGAGCAGTACTTC,CASSHTSGQPAYEQYF
NA,TRBJ2-3,NA,TRBV6-5,TGTGCCAGCAGTAAGGGGACGACAGATACGCAGTATTTT,CASSKGTTDTQYF
NA,TRBJ1-4,few,TRBV5-6,TGTGCCAGCAGCTTGAGATGGGACACAGATAATGAAAAACTGTTTTTT,CASSLRWDTDNEKLFF
TRBD1,TRBJ2-7,NA,TRBV6-5,TGTGCCAGCAGTTACTCGAAGGGACAGGCTTCCTACGAGCAGTACTTC,CASSYSKGQASYEQYF
TRBD1,TRBJ1-2,NA,TRBV7-9,TGTGCCAGCGGCCTTGGGACAGGGGGTGTTTTTGGCTACACCTTC,CASGLGTGGVFGYTF
TRBD2,TRBJ2-1,many,TRBV2,TGTGCCAGCAGTAGGGGACTAGCCAATGAGCAGTTCTTC,CASSRGLANEQFF
NA,TRBJ2-2,few,TRBV19,TGTGCCAGCAATCCCGGACAGAACACCGGGGAGCTGTTTTTT,CASNPGQNTGELFF
TRBD1,TRBJ2-1,few,TRBV14,TGTGCCAGCAGCCACCCGGGACAGGTTATTAATGAGCAGTTCTTC,CASSHPGQVINEQFF
NA,TRBJ2-2,few,TRBV5-6,TGTGCCAGCAGCTTGGTGCGCAGTGGTACCGGGGAGCTGTTTTTT,CASSLVRSGTGELFF
TRBD2,TRBJ2-3,NA,TRBV20-1,TGCAGTGCTAGAAGCGGGGAGAACCCAGATACGCAGTATTTT,CSARSGENPDTQYF
NA,TRBJ1-1,few,TRBV7-9,TGTGCCAGCAGCTCCAATACAGGAAATGAAGCTTTCTTT,CASSSNTGNEAFF
NA,TRBJ2-3,many,TRBV6-5,TGTGCCAAACACCCAGATACGCAGTATTTT,CAKHPDTQYF
TRBD2,TRBJ2-3,NA,TRBV4-1,TGCGCCAGCAGCCCCGGGGCTGGCGGGGGGGCCCCCCCCCCAGATGCGGAGTATTTT,CASSPGAGGGAPPPDAEYF
TRBD2,TRBJ2-7,many,TRBV7-2,TGTGCCAGCAGCCCCTCACCGGGACTAGCGGTCTACGAGCAGTACTTC,CASSPSPGLAVYEQYF
NA,TRBJ2-3,NA,TRBV21-1,TGTGCCAGCAGCGTGCCGGGACTAGCGGGGTGCACAGATACGCAGTATTTT,CASSVPGLAGCTDTQYF
NA,TRBJ2-7,few,TRBV7-3,TGTGCCAGCAGCTCGTCCTACCCCCGGGCCCGAGACTCCTACGAGCAGTACTTC,CASSSSYPRARDSYEQYF
TRBD2,TRBJ2-7,few,TRBV12-3/TRBV12-4,TGTGCCAGCAGTTGGGGACTAGCGGGAGGGGAGCAGTACTTC,CASSWGLAGGEQYF
NA,TRBJ1-2,few,TRBV6-2/TRBV6-3,TGTGCCAGCACCAATTGGCAGGTCTATGGCTACACCTTC,CASTNWQVYGYTF
NA,TRBJ2-7,NA,TRBV5-6,TGTGCCAGCGGCTTATGGGTCGAGGCTTACGAGCAGTACTTC,CASGLWVEAYEQYF
TRBD2,TRBJ2-7,many,TRBV14,TGTGCCAGCAGCCACAGCGGGGGTGCCTACGAGCAGTACTTC,CASSHSGGAYEQYF
TRBD2,TRBJ2-7,many,TRBV30,TGTGCCTGGACTAGCGGGACCTACGAGCAGTACTTC,CAWTSGTYEQYF
NA,TRBJ2-2,many,TRBV29-1,TGCAGCGTTGAAGGGAACGGGGAGCTGTTTTTT,CSVEGNGELFF
NA,TRBJ2-3,NA,TRBV4-2,TGTGCCAGCAGCCAAGATCCGTTAGCGGGCACAGATACGCAGTATTTT,CASSQDPLAGTDTQYF
NA,TRBJ1-1,NA,TRBV12-1,TGTGCCAGCAGCTTCCCTAATGGGGAGGGGAACACTGAAGCTTTCTTT,CASSFPNGEGNTEAFF
NA,TRBJ1-1,many,TRBV5-1,TGCGCCAGCAGCTCAGGGGTGGGCACTGAAGCTTTCTTT,CASSSGVGTEAFF
TRBD2,TRBJ2-7,NA,TRBV9,TGTGCCAGCAGCGTAGGCTCTAGCGGGAGGTACGAGCAGTACTTC,CASSVGSSGRYEQYF
NA,TRBJ1-2,few,TRBV27,TGTGCCAGCAGTTTAACAGGCGCCTACTATGGCTACACCTTC,CASSLTGAYYGYTF
NA,TRBJ1-6,NA,TRBV19,TGTGCCAGTAGTATACGCCAGAGCTCCTATAATTCACCCCTCCACTTT,CASSIRQSSYNSPLHF
NA,TRBJ2-7,many,TRBV7-9,TGTGCCAGCAGTCCTGACTCGATCTCCTACGAGCAGTACTTC,CASSPDSISYEQYF
TRBD1,TRBJ2-5,NA,TRBV20-1,TGCAGTGCTAGAGGTTTTGAGGGACAGGGATGGGACCAAGAGACCCAGTACTTC,CSARGFEGQGWDQETQYF
NA,TRBJ2-1,NA,TRBV20-1,TGCAGTGCTAGTGACGCGATTGTAGCGAACAATGAGCAGTTCTTC,CSASDAIVANNEQFF
TRBD2,TRBJ2-1,NA,TRBV4-3,TGCGCCAGCAGCCAAGATCTGGGCGGGGGGCGGTATGAGCAGTTCTTC,CASSQDLGGGRYEQFF
TRBD2,TRBJ2-5,NA,TRBV20-1,TGCAGTGCTAGACACCCGGGGAGGGCCCAAGAGACCCAGTACTTC,CSARHPGRAQETQYF
NA,TRBJ2-1,NA,TRBV30,TGTGTCTGGATACCGACAGGCACCTCCTACAATGAGCAGTTCTTC,CVWIPTGTSYNEQFF
NA,TRBJ2-2,few,TRBV5-4,TGTGCCAGCAGCCCACAAGAGATCTACACCGGGGAGCTGTTTTTT,CASSPQEIYTGELFF
NA,TRBJ1-1,many,TRBV3-1,TGTGCCAGCAGCCAAGGGGAGGGGGGCCCCGTGAACACTGAAGCTTTCTTT,CASSQGEGGPVNTEAFF
NA,TRBJ2-7,many,TRBV19,TGTGCCAGTAGTATTGCTGATACCTACGAGCAGTACTTC,CASSIADTYEQYF
TRBD2,TRBJ2-7,NA,TRBV11-2,TGTGCCAGCAGCCAAGAGCCCCTCCCCAGCGGGGGGAACGAGCAGTACTTC,CASSQEPLPSGGNEQYF
NA,TRBJ2-2,NA,TRBV28,TGTGCCAGCAGTTCCGGAGAGGTACGCGCGAACACCGGGGAGCTGTTTTTT,CASSSGEVRANTGELFF
NA,TRBJ2-7,NA,TRBV19,TGTGCCAGTAGTTTCGGGACGAACTACGAGCAGTACTTC,CASSFGTNYEQYF
NA,TRBJ1-1,NA,TRBV7-9,TGTGCCAGCAGCTTAATGGTGACTGAAGCTTTCTTT,CASSLMVTEAFF
NA,TRBJ2-7,many,TRBV29-1,TGCAGCGTTGAAGATTTAGGACACTCCGGCTCCTACGAGCAGTACTTC,CSVEDLGHSGSYEQYF
NA,TRBJ1-1,many,TRBV19,TGTGCCAGTAGTCCCGGAGGGGGGGCAGAAGCTTTCTTT,CASSPGGGAEAFF
NA,TRBJ2-4,many,TRBV5-1,TGCGCCAGCAGCCCCCCTGACAAAAACATTCAGTACTTC,CASSPPDKNIQYF
NA,TRBJ1-4,NA,TRBV9,TGTGCCAGCAGCCTGGAGGGCCCTGCCGCAACTAATGAAAAACTGTTTTTT,CASSLEGPAATNEKLFF